This TCR beta chain stems from a study of T-cell reconstitution after alpha-beta-depleted transplantation in children. Findings and caveats of the study: Recipient T cells and thymic progenitors that survived were the source of the high TCRbeta diversity seen at day 60 in some patients. After transplant, at about two months, alpha-beta T cells were reportedly derived from several hundred expanded graft clones. Most T-cell counts and diversity one year after the transplant came from T cells that were newly produced.

As for this clonotype: Its antigen is unknown.

The CDR3 has 20 amino acids. V dropped 3 bases and J dropped 0; count of bases not matched to a gene: 18. Germline lookup yields CDR1 DFQATT and CDR2 SNEGSKA (reference sequence). A TCRbeta library incorporating unique molecular identifiers was prepared. One entry per CDR3 protein, called by TCRdb with MiXCR from the PCR reads. The data show fewer than 150,000 distinct CDR3 sequences, 20% to 25% seen once. Specimen: PBMCs, mostly from graft donor cells, collected 180 days after TCRalphabeta/CD19-depleted stem cell transplant. The gene calls are TRBV20-1 and TRBJ2-1; 9 nucleotides align to TRBD1. This clonotype originated in a male patient aged 2-15 years who had a stem cell transplant for chronic granulomatous disease, so the T cells may come from the graft donor. The CDR3, as DNA: TGCAGTGCTAGGGAAACCGGGACAGGGCAAACCTCAAGCTCCTACAATGAGCAGTTCTTC. It codes for CSARETGTGQTSSSYNEQFF.